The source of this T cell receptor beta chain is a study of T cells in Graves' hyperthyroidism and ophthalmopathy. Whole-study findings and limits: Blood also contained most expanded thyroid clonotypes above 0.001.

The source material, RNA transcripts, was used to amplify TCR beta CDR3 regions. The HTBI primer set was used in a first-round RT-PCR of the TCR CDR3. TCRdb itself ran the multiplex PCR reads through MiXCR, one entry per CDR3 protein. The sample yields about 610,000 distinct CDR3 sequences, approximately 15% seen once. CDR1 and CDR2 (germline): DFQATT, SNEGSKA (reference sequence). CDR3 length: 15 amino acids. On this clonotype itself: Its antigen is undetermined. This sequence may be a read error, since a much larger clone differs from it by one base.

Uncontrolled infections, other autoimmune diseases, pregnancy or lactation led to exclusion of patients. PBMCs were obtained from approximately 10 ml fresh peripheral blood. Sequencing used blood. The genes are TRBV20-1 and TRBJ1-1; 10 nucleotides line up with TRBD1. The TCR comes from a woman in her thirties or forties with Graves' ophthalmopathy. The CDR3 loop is CSAREDGTGVTEALF. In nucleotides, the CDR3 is TGCAGTGCTAGAGAAGACGGGACAGGGGTGACTGAAGCTCTCTTT.